This T cell receptor beta chain was identified during a study of T cells in Graves' hyperthyroidism and ophthalmopathy. Source material for PBMCs was 10 ml fresh peripheral blood. Study-wide results and limits: Among thyroid clonotypes expanded above 0.001, most also appeared in blood.

In regard to this clonotype: What it recognizes is unknown.

The V end was cut by 7 bases, the J end by 4 bases, with 11 bases between. The CDR3 runs to 12 residues. Germline CDR1 SNHLY, CDR2 FYNNEI. Amplification targeted TCR beta CDR3 regions from RNA transcripts. A first-round RT-PCR of the TCR CDR3 used the HTBI primer set. TCRdb reprocessed the multiplex PCR reads via MiXCR and lists one record per CDR3 protein. In the table there are hundreds of thousands of distinct CDR3 sequences, approximately 19% of which are singletons. This chain links TRBV2 with TRBJ2-7, with D possibly TRBD2 on 5 matching bases. This receptor was obtained from a woman aged 18-35 years with Graves' hyperthyroidism. Source material: blood. CDR3 nucleotide sequence: TGTGCCAGCAAGGGAGAAGGGTACGAGCAGTACTTC. Its protein product is CASKGEGYEQYF. Filled out from reference TRBV2 and TRBJ2-7, the complete variable domain reads EPEVTQTPSHQVTQMGQEVILRCVPISNHLYFYWYRQILGQKVEFLVSFYNNEISEKSEIFDDQFSVERPDGSNFTLKIRSTKLEDSAMYFCASKGEGYEQYFGPGTRLTVT.